This TCR beta chain comes out of a study of blood T cell repertoires in COVID-19. Turning to the study itself: Material from acute and convalescent COVID-19 was sourced from the United States, Italy and Spain. PBMCs, B-cell-depleted T cells, or T cells were the source of the cDNA or gDNA that made up the material.

In the original processing: Amplification of reference gene primers was used by the study to estimate nucleated cell counts. The protocol was immunoSEQ multiplex PCR, while the TCRdb copy is restricted to in-frame clones and leaves out a portion. The V and J calls and clone size are taken from that table; D and trimming were inferred from the DNA. The table shows 200,000 or so clones, with under 90% occurring only once. The ends were cut back, 0 bases at V and 4 bases at J, with 3 bases in the middle. This CDR3 is built from 12 residues. CDR1 is SGHAT, CDR2 FQDESV, per germline (reference sequence). This sequence originates from a man older than 75 with acute or convalescent COVID-19. J is TRBJ2-5 and V is TRBV11-1; D is uncertain. The sequenced sample consisted of peripheral blood. DNA for the CDR3: TGTGCCAGCAGCTTAGCGCGAGAGACCCAGTACTTC. Translated, it gives CASSLARETQYF. Drawing the rest from reference TRBV11-1 and TRBJ2-5, the complete variable domain is EAEVAQSPRYKITEKSQAVAFWCDPISGHATLYWYRQILGQGPELLVQFQDESVVDDSQLPKDRFSAERLKGVDSTLKIQPAELGDSAMYLCASSLARETQYFGPGTRLLVL.